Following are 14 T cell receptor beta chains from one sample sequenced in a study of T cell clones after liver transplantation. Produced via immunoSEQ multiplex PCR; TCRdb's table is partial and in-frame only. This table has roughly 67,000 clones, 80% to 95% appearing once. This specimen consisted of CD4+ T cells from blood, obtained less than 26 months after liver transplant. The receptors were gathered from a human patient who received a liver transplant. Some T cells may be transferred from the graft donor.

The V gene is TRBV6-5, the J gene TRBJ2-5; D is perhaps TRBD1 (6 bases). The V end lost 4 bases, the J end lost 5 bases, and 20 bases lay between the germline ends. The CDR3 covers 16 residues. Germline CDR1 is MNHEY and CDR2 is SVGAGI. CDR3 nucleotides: TGTGCCAGCAGTTCCCCCCCAGGGGCAGAAGGGGAGACCCAGTACTTC. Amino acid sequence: CASSSPPGAEGETQYF.

The CDR3 loop reads CASSPTMLSGANVLTF. The DNA for the CDR3 is TGCGCCAGCAGCCCGACGATGCTCTCTGGGGCCAACGTCCTGACTTTC. This rearrangement joins TRBV4-3 to TRBJ2-6; D call uncertain. Germline loops: CDR1 LGHNA, CDR2 YSLEER. CDR3 length: 16 amino acids. Trimming took off 4 bases at V and 0 bases at J, with 10 bases between the two ends.

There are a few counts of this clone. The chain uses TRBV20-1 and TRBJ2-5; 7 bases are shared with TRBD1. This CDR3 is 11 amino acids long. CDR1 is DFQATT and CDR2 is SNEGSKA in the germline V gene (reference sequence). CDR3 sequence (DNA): TGCACGGGACAGAGTCAAGAGACCCAGTACTTC. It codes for CTGQSQETQYF.

CDR3 amino acids: CAKRRKRGTQYF. Here the CDR3 DNA reads TGTGCCAAGAGGAGGAAACGGGGGACCCAGTACTTC. V usage is TRBV21-1 and J usage is TRBJ2-5; the D segment call TRBD2 is taken from the table without a DNA check. TRBV21-1 corresponds to a pseudogene. The length of the CDR3 is 12 residues.

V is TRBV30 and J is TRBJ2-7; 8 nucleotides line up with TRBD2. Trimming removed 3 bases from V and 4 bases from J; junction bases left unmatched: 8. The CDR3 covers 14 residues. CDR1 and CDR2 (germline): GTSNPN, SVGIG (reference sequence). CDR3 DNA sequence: TGTGCCTGGAGACCCGGCGGGGGGCGATACGAGCAGTACTTC. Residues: CAWRPGGGRYEQYF.

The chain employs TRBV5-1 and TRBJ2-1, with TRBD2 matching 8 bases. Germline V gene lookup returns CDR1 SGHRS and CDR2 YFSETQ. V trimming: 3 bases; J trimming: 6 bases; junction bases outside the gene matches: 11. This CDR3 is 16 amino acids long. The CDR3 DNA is TGCGCCAGCAGCTATGGGCTACTAGCGGCTATCAATGAGCAGTTCTTC. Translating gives CASSYGLLAAINEQFF.

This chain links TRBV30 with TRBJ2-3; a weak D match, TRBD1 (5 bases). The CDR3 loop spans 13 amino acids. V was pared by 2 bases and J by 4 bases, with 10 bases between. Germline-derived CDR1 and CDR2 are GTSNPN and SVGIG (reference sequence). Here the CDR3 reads CAWSTKGADTQYF. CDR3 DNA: TGTGCCTGGAGTACAAAAGGGGCAGATACGCAGTATTTT. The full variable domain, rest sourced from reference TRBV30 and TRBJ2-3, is SQTIHQWPATLVQPVGSPLSLECTVEGTSNPNLYWYRQAAGRGLQLLFYSVGIGQISSEVPQNLSASRPQDRQFILSSKKLLLSDSGFYLCAWSTKGADTQYFGPGTRLTVL.

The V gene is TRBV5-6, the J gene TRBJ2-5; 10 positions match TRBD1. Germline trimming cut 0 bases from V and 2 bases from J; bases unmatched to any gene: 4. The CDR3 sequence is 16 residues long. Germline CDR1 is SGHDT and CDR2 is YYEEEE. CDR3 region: CASSLDGTGAQETQYF. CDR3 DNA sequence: TGTGCCAGCAGCTTGGACGGGACAGGGGCACAAGAGACCCAGTACTTC.

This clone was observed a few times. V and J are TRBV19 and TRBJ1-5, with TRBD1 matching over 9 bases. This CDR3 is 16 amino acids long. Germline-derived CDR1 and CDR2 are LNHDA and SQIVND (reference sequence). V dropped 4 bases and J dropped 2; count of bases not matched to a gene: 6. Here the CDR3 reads CASSTRDRAGNQPQHF. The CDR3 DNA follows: TGTGCCAGTAGTACCCGGGACAGGGCCGGCAATCAGCCCCAGCATTTT.

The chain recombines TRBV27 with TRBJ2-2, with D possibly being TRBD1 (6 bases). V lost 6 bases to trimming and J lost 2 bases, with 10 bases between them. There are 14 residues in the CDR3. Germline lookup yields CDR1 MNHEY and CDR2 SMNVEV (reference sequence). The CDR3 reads CASRGTPNTGELFF. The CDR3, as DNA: TGTGCCAGCAGGGGGACACCTAACACCGGGGAGCTGTTTTTT.

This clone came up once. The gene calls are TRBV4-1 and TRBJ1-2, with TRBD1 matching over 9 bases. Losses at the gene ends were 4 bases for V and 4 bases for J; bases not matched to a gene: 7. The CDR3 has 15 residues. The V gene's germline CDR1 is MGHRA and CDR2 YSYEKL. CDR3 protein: CASSPGQGELYGYTF. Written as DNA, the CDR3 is TGCGCCAGCAGCCCGGGACAGGGAGAACTCTATGGCTACACCTTC.

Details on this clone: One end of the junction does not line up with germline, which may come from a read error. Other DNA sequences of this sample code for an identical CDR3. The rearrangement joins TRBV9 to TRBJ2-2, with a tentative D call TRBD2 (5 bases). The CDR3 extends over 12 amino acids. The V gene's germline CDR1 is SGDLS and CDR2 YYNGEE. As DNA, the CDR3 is TGTGCCAGCAGCGTAGGAATCGGGGAGCTATTTTTT. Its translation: CASSVGIGELFF.

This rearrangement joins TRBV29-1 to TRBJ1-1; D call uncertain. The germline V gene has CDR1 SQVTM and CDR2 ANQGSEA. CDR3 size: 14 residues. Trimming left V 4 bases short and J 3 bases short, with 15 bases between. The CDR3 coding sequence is TGCAGCGTTGCCCGGGAAAGACTATACACTGAAGCTTTCTTT. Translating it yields CSVARERLYTEAFF.

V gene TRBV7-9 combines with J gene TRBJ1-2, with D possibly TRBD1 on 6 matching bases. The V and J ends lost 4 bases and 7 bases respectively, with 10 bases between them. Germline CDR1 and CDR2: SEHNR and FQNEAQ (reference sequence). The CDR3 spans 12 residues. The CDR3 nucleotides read TGTGCCAGCAGCTCCACAGGGAGTGGCTACACCTTC. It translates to CASSSTGSGYTF.